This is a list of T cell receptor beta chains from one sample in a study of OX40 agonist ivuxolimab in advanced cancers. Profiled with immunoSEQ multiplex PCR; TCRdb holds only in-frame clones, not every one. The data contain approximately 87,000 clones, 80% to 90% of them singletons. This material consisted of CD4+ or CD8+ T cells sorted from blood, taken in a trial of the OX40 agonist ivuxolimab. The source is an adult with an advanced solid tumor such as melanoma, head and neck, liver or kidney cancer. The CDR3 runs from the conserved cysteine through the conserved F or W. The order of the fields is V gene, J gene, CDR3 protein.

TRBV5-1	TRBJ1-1	CASSAQTGDGTEAFF
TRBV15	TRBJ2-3	CATKRERTTGTDTQYF
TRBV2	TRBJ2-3	CASSTHTDTQYF
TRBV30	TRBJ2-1	CAWDRGAYNEQFF
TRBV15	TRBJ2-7	CAVAGGETSYEQYF
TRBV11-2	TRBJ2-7	CASSRTSGYEQYF
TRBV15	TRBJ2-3	CATSPRTDTQYF
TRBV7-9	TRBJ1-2	CASSHTTAYGYTF
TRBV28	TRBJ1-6	CASRQVGSYNSPLHF
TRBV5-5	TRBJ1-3	CASSTLQGSGNTIYF
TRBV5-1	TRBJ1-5	CASSLAGRSNQPQHF
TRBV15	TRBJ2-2	CATSRTRVTGELFF
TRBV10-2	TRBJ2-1	CASSGGLAGDFF
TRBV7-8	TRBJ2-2	CASSWQGAQPGELFF
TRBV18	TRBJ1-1	CASSHTEIRDSEAFF
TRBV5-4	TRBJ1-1	CASSVGGGGEAFF
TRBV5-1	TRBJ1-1	CASKETGYTEAFF
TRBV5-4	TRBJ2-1	CASSPGRGMSSYNEQFF
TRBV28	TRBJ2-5	CASNEGDQETQYF